These 21 T cell receptor beta chains came from one sample sequenced in a study of shared clonotypes between healthy human individuals. Using immunoSEQ multiplex PCR, the repertoire was profiled, and TCRdb retains in-frame clones only, with some absent. The data contain about 2 million clones, about 95% of them seen just once; the ten biggest clones take up 0.1% to 0.15%. Sequenced material: naive CD4+ T cells sorted from blood. As to subset: CD45RA+ positively selected. Every receptor here comes from a man between 18 and 29 years old in good health.

The rearrangement uses TRBV15 and TRBJ1-2, with unresolved D. Germline V gene lookup returns CDR1 LNHNV and CDR2 YYDKDF (reference sequence). The ends were cut back, 1 base at V and 2 bases at J, with 14 bases in the middle. The CDR3 spans 16 residues. CDR3 nucleotides: TGTGCCACCAGCAGAGGTGCACGAGACACCAACTATGGCTACACCTTC. It is translated as CATSRGARDTNYGYTF.

The chain couples TRBV7-2 to TRBJ2-7; TRBD2 is a possible D gene (5 bases). Trimming pared 0 bases from V and 0 bases from J, leaving 9 bases between. The CDR3 covers 15 residues. Germline CDR1 SGHTA, CDR2 FQGNSA. CDR3 bases: TGTGCCAGCAGCTTAGCAGGGCTAGCCTCCTACGAGCAGTACTTC. Its protein is CASSLAGLASYEQYF. The whole variable domain, filled in from reference TRBV7-2 and TRBJ2-7, reads GAGVSQSPSNKVTEKGKDVELRCDPISGHTALYWYRQSLGQGLEFLIYFQGNSAPDKSGLPSDRFSAERTGGSVSTLTIQRTQQEDSAVYLCASSLAGLASYEQYFGPGTRLTVT.

V usage is TRBV6-6 and J usage is TRBJ2-2; D gene unclear. CDR3 length: 12 residues. Trimming stripped 2 bases from V and 6 bases from J, with 4 bases between. The germline CDR1 and CDR2 sequences are MNHNY and SVGAGI (reference sequence). The CDR3 coding sequence is TGTGCCAGCAGTTACGCCCCCGGGGAGCTGTTTTTT. Amino acids: CASSYAPGELFF.

The genes are TRBV21-1 and TRBJ1-6; TRBD1, the table's D call, lacks a check against the DNA. TRBV21-1 is tagged as a pseudogene. The length of the CDR3 is 19 residues. For the CDR3, the DNA is TGTGCCAGCAGCAAAGACCCGTACGGACAGGGAGACTATAATTCACCCCTCCACTTT. The encoded protein is CASSKDPYGQGDYNSPLHF.

The rearrangement joins TRBV27 to TRBJ2-2; 10 bases are shared with TRBD2. This CDR3 has 16 amino acids. Germline V CDR1 and CDR2: MNHEY, SMNVEV (reference sequence). The V segment lost 5 bases and the J segment 6 bases; nucleotides outside the gene matches: 9. The CDR3 here is CASSTEALAGAGELFF. The CDR3 DNA sequence: TGTGCCAGCAGTACAGAGGCTCTAGCGGGAGCCGGGGAGCTGTTTTTT.

The chain is built from TRBV7-9 and TRBJ1-5; D ambiguous. Trimming shortened V by 1 base and J by 13 bases, and 14 bases separated the two germline ends. CDR1 is SEHNR and CDR2 is FQNEAQ in the germline V gene (reference sequence). This CDR3 has 13 amino acids. The CDR3 region has the DNA TGTGCCAGCAGCTTAGGTCCGCAAGGGAAGCAGCATTTT. As protein: CASSLGPQGKQHF.

With respect to this clone: Other DNA sequences in the same sample also yield this CDR3. The DNA for the CDR3 is TGTGCCAGCAGCTCCGGACTAGCCCTTTACAATGAGCAGTTCTTC. This sequence encodes CASSSGLALYNEQFF. J is TRBJ2-1 and V is TRBV11-3, with TRBD2 identical over 8 bases. The CDR3 runs 15 residues. Trimming at V came to 4 bases and at J to 4 bases, leaving 6 bases not matched to a gene. The germline gives CDR1 SGHNT, CDR2 YENEEA.

The V and J genes are TRBV19 and TRBJ1-6; D may be TRBD1 (6 bases). Germline V gene data show CDR1 as LNHDA and CDR2 as SQIVND (reference sequence). This CDR3 is 15 amino acids long. Trimming cost V 3 bases and J 6 bases, with 12 bases left between them. The CDR3 DNA reads as TGTGCCAGTAGTATCAACAGGGAAGTTAATTCACCCCTCCACTTT. This encodes CASSINREVNSPLHF.

This chain uses TRBV4-1 with TRBJ1-5; D is perhaps TRBD1 (5 bases). CDR3 size: 16 residues. Germline CDR1 reads MGHRA; CDR2 reads YSYEKL. The V gene lost 3 bases and the J gene lost 3 bases, with 15 bases spanning the gap. The CDR3 DNA follows: TGCGCCAGCAGCCAGTTGGGTGGAGGGGACAATCAGCCCCAGCATTTT. Translation gives CASSQLGGGDNQPQHF.

The V call is TRBV28, the J call TRBJ2-7; the D gene could be TRBD1 or TRBD2 (5 bases each). This CDR3 is built from 14 residues. CDR1 is MDHEN and CDR2 is SYDVKM in the germline V gene. V lost 7 bases and J lost 5, with 18 bases in between. The CDR3 sequence: CASKRDGLLNEQYF. The CDR3 nucleotides are TGTGCCAGCAAGAGGGACGGCTTGTTGAACGAGCAGTACTTC. Looking up the rest from reference TRBV28 and TRBJ2-7 gives the full variable domain: DVKVTQSSRYLVKRTGEKVFLECVQDMDHENMFWYRQDPGLGLRLIYFSYDVKMKEKGDIPEGYSVSREKKERFSLILESASTNQTSMYLCASKRDGLLNEQYFGPGTRLTVT.

As to this clone: The sample has other DNA sequences that encode this CDR3 too. The chain is built from TRBV7-9 and TRBJ2-7; 8 bases match TRBD2. The germline V gene encodes CDR1 SEHNR and CDR2 FQNEAQ (reference sequence). Losses at the gene ends were 3 bases for V and 2 bases for J; bases not matched to a gene: 3. The CDR3 is 14 amino acids. The CDR3 spells CASSLSGGTYEQYF. Written as DNA, the CDR3 is TGTGCCAGCAGCTTGAGCGGGGGTACCTACGAGCAGTACTTC.

This chain uses TRBV7-6 with TRBJ1-1; no definite D call. The germline CDR1 and CDR2 sequences are SGHVS and FNYEAQ. V was clipped by 2 bases and J by 0 bases, with 7 bases between them. The CDR3 runs 14 residues. The CDR3 coding sequence is TGTGCCAGCAGCTTAAAGGCAATGAACACTGAAGCTTTCTTT. It is translated as CASSLKAMNTEAFF.

This clone was observed a few times. The genes are TRBV9 and TRBJ1-4; 7 bases align to TRBD1. Germline assignment: CDR1 SGDLS and CDR2 YYNGEE. The V and J ends lost 3 bases and 3 bases, in that order; junction bases with no gene match: 5. The CDR3 has 15 amino acids. CDR3 in DNA: TGTGCCAGCAGCGATCGACAGGGTCCTAATGAAAAACTGTTTTTT. The encoded protein is CASSDRQGPNEKLFF.

The chain carries TRBV9 and TRBJ2-3, with 12 bases that match TRBD2. The germline V gene encodes CDR1 SGDLS and CDR2 YYNGEE. The CDR3 has 18 residues. Trimming took 0 bases from V and 3 from J; bases not matched to a gene: 8. CDR3 sequence: CASSVDSSGGARTDTQYF. CDR3 bases: TGTGCCAGCAGCGTAGATTCTAGCGGGGGGGCGAGGACAGATACGCAGTATTTT.

The V call is TRBV29-1, the J call TRBJ1-1; the D gene is possibly TRBD1 (5 bases). The CDR3 sequence is 15 residues long. V lost 1 base to trimming and J lost 1 base, with 13 bases between them. The germline V gene has CDR1 SQVTM and CDR2 ANQGSEA. Here the CDR3 DNA reads TGCAGCGTTGAAGCATGGGCAGGGAGGAACACTGAAGCTTTCTTT. Protein sequence: CSVEAWAGRNTEAFF.

The CDR3 here is CASSSSATGHEQYF. In DNA, the CDR3 is TGTGCCAGCAGCTCCTCCGCGACAGGGCACGAGCAGTACTTC. The chain links TRBV7-2 to TRBJ2-7; 7 positions match TRBD1. The V and J ends lost 4 bases and 5 bases, in that order; junction bases with no gene match: 8. The CDR3 has 14 amino acids. CDR1 and CDR2 from the germline V gene are SGHTA and FQGNSA.

The chain links TRBV9 to TRBJ2-1, with TRBD2 matching 10 bases. This CDR3 has 15 residues. Trimming took 5 bases from V and 0 from J; bases not matched to a gene: 2. The germline V gene encodes CDR1 SGDLS and CDR2 YYNGEE. The DNA for the CDR3 is TGTGCCAGCAGTAGCGGGAGGCTCTCCTACAATGAGCAGTTCTTC. This sequence encodes CASSSGRLSYNEQFF.

Here the CDR3 DNA reads TGTGCCAGCAGTATTAGAGAGGAGACCCAGTACTTC. Translation: CASSIREETQYF. The V gene is TRBV7-9, the J gene TRBJ2-5, with no clear D. CDR1 SEHNR and CDR2 FQNEAQ come from the germline V gene (reference sequence). The CDR3 sequence is 12 residues long. V was shortened by 6 bases and J by 5 bases, with 10 bases between the two germline ends.

This chain uses TRBV6-5 with TRBJ1-1, with 10 bases lining up with TRBD1. V lost 6 bases and J lost 9; bases outside the gene matches: 7. CDR1 and CDR2 from the germline V gene are MNHEY and SVGAGI. There are 13 residues in the CDR3. The CDR3 sequence: CASRLVGQGKAFF. The CDR3 bases are TGTGCCAGCAGGCTGGTGGGACAGGGGAAAGCTTTCTTT.

V is TRBV9 and J is TRBJ1-3, with 8 bases fitting TRBD1. The trim removed 3 bases at V and 0 bases at J, leaving 8 bases unmatched. This CDR3 is 17 amino acids long. Germline V gene sequence: CDR1 SGDLS, CDR2 YYNGEE. CDR3 loop: CASSGRTGTISGNTIYF. As DNA, the CDR3 is TGTGCCAGCAGCGGCAGGACAGGGACGATCTCTGGAAACACCATATATTTT.

This chain uses TRBV6-6 with TRBJ2-1; the match to TRBD2 covers 7 bases. Germline V lookup: CDR1 MNHNY, CDR2 SVGAGI (reference sequence). J gave up 2 bases and V 5 bases, and 9 bases lay outside the gene matches. The CDR3 has 16 amino acids. The CDR3 nucleotides read TGTGCCAGCAGTCCCACGGGGAGGGAGACCTACAATGAGCAGTTCTTC. This encodes CASSPTGRETYNEQFF.